These 23 T cell receptor delta chains share one sample of origin, sequenced in a study of γδ T cells in repeated Plasmodium falciparum infection (dated by TCRdb to the early 2020s). For bulk TCR repertoire analysis, Vgamma9/Vdelta2+ and Vdelta2-negative gammadelta T cell populations were isolated by flow sorting from peripheral blood mononuclear cells. Libraries were prepared through multiplex PCR. These reads were obtained on an Illumina MiSeq. Clones were re-identified by TCRdb from the public reads with CATT, and rows with the same DNA were merged. The sample records 90,000 or so delta-chain clones, 0.8% to 1% of which are singletons. The top ten hold roughly 9.9% of the sample. The sequenced sample consisted of gamma-delta T cells from blood. The source is a pool of human donors (malaria-infected and uninfected, not separated).

With respect to this clone: This is likely an artifact of a read error, given a far larger clone one base away. The same CDR3 also results from other DNA sequences found in this sample. The chain carries TRDV1 and TRDJ1; 11 nucleotides align to TRDD3. This CDR3 has 17 amino acids. V shed 2 bases, J shed 6 bases, and the junction held 11 bases outside the gene matches. Germline V gene lookup returns CDR1 TSWWSYY and CDR2 QGS. The CDR3 loop reads CALGEGVGDTNSYKLIF. CDR3 DNA: TGTGCTCTTGGGGAAGGGGTGGGGGATACGAATTCGTATAAACTCATCTTT.

This clone was recorded at least ten times. A read error may produce the germline difference seen at one junction end. V gene TRDV1 combines with J gene TRDJ1, with 11 bases matching TRDD3. This CDR3 has 14 residues. From germline, CDR1 is TSWWSYY and CDR2 QGS. CDR3 nucleotide sequence: TGTGCTCTTGGTTTTATAATACTGGGGGATAAACCCATCTTT. Its protein product is CALGFIILGDKPIF.

As concerns this clone: The protein that TCRdb holds for this DNA derives from a much larger clone and differs from the translated DNA at residue 5, which likely indicates a read error; the protein shown here is translated from the DNA. This chain joins TRDV1 and TRDJ1, with 12 bases fitting TRDD3. Germline-derived CDR1 and CDR2 are TSWWSYY and QGS. The J segment lost 2 bases and the V segment lost 4 bases, leaving 26 bases of the junction unmatched. The CDR3 length is 23 residues. This chain's CDR3 is CALGGRVVTRKLGDTPSTDKLIF. CDR3 nucleotides: TGTGCTCTTGGGGGAAGGGTAGTTACCCGAAAACTGGGGGATACTCCCAGTACCGATAAACTCATCTTT.

This clone came up a few times. A far larger clone is a single base away, which makes a read error likely. The same CDR3 can be traced to other DNA sequences in this sample. The chain links TRDV2 to TRDJ1, with 9 bases aligning to TRDD3. The J gene, missing from TCRdb, was assigned here through DNA to germline matching. CDR1 GEAIGNYY and CDR2 EKD come from the germline V gene. The CDR3 runs to 16 residues. V lost 3 bases to trimming and J lost 2 bases; unmatched junction nucleotides: 9. CDR3 nucleotide sequence: TGTGCCTGTGACGGACTGGGGGACAGCGGAACCGATAAACTCATCTTT. Amino acid sequence: CACDGLGDSGTDKLIF.

As to this clone: Given a far larger clone just one base away, this is likely a sequencing read error. Other DNA sequences of this sample code for an identical CDR3. J is TRDJ1 and V is TRDV2; D remains unclear. The J gene was not available in TCRdb and was assigned here by matching the DNA to germline segments. The CDR3 has 16 residues. V lost 6 bases, J lost 0 bases, and 19 bases lay in between. Germline-derived CDR1 and CDR2 are GEAIGNYY and EKD. The DNA for the CDR3 is TGTGCCTGTCGCGACGCGGTGAGGGGTTACACCGATAAACTCATCTTT. Its protein is CACRDAVRGYTDKLIF.

This clone appeared a few times. The protein recorded in TCRdb matches a much larger clone and deviates from this DNA's translation at residue 10, suggesting a read error; the protein here is obtained by translating the DNA. The chain uses TRAV38-2/DV8 and TRDJ1, with 10 bases that match TRDD3. TCRdb leaves out the J gene; it was filled in here by matching the DNA to germline. This CDR3 is 22 amino acids long. CDR1 TSESDYY and CDR2 QEAYKQQN come from the germline V gene. The V segment lost 9 bases and the J segment 3 bases; nucleotides outside the gene matches: 32. The CDR3, as DNA: TGTGCTTCCTTCCTAGAAACCCATTACAGGGGGATACGCGTAGGGGGTCCCGATAAACTCATCTTT. The encoded protein is CASFLETHYRGIRVGGPDKLIF.

A note on this clone: The TCRdb protein, from a much larger clone, departs from this DNA's translation at residue 9, likely by read error; the protein shown derives from the DNA. V usage is TRDV2 and J usage is TRDJ1, with D possibly being TRDD2 (6 bases). TCRdb records no J gene; here it was assigned by comparing the DNA to germline. The CDR3 totals 19 residues. The germline V gene encodes CDR1 GEAIGNYY and CDR2 EKD. Trimming stripped 2 bases from V and 4 bases from J, with 28 bases between. The DNA for the CDR3 is TGTGCCTGTGACAGACTTCCTCGCGAGATACAGAACGACGACGATAAACTCATCTTT. Translating gives CACDRLPREIQNDDDKLIF.

This clone appeared many times. V and J are TRDV1 and TRDJ1, with unresolved D. There are 17 residues in the CDR3. From germline, CDR1 is TSWWSYY and CDR2 QGS. The CDR3 spells CAILKVPPYSVGHKLIF. Here the CDR3 DNA reads TGTGCCATTTTAAAGGTGCCTCCGTACTCAGTGGGCCATAAACTCATCTTT.

By share, this clone counts as medium-sized. Other DNA sequences in the same sample also yield this CDR3. This chain links TRDV2 with TRDJ1; TRDD3 aligns across 7 bases. Germline V gene data show CDR1 as GEAIGNYY and CDR2 as EKD. The junction had 16 bases not matched to a gene; V was cut back by 1 base and J by 3 bases. The CDR3 contains 18 residues. The CDR3 DNA follows: TGTGCCTGTGACACGATTTCAATGGGGGAAAAAGGATCCGATAAACTCATCTTT. This gives the protein CACDTISMGEKGSDKLIF.

This clone has only a few counts. The protein that TCRdb holds for this DNA derives from a much larger clone and differs from the translated DNA at residue 15, which likely indicates a read error; the protein shown here is translated from the DNA. This chain connects TRDV1 to TRDJ1, with 8 positions matching TRDD2. TCRdb offers no J gene call, so here the DNA was matched to germline to obtain one. Germline loops: CDR1 TSWWSYY, CDR2 QGS. The V segment lost 3 bases and the J segment 7 bases; nucleotides outside the gene matches: 40. The CDR3 sequence is 25 residues long. The CDR3 bases are TGTGCTCTTGGGGACATAGCTACTTCCTACGGTGGTGTTGGGATGGACCCCTTTGGTGGTCCTAAACTCATCTTT. This gives the protein CALGDIATSYGGVGMDPFGGPKLIF.

This clone has just a few counts. The TCRdb protein, from a much larger clone, departs from this DNA's translation at residue 3, likely by read error; the protein shown derives from the DNA. For the V gene the call is TRDV3; the J gene has no call. Germline loops: CDR1 TVYSNPD, CDR2 GDNSRS (reference sequence). CDR3 length: 12 amino acids. As DNA, the CDR3 is TGTGCCTCTGTAGCTGGGCCGAAGAGGGTCATCTTT. Translating it yields CASVAGPKRVIF.

This clone was seen more than once but under ten times. A single base is all that separates this from a far larger clone, so a read error is likely. Other DNA sequences of this sample code for an identical CDR3. The chain combines TRDV1 with TRDJ1, with TRDD2 matching over 7 bases. Since TCRdb gives no J gene, matching the DNA to germline was used here to assign it. CDR1 and CDR2 from the germline V gene are TSWWSYY and QGS. The CDR3 is 22 residues long. The CDR3 here is CALGETFDSVPTGGDHEDKLIF. CDR3 nucleotide sequence: TGTGCCCTTGGGGAAACCTTTGATTCCGTTCCTACAGGTGGGGACCACGAGGATAAACTCATCTTT.

With respect to this clone: TCRdb lists the protein of a much larger clone for this DNA, which differs at residue 4, so this is likely a read error; the protein given here is translated from the DNA itself. The V and J genes are TRDV2 and TRDJ1, with TRDD3 identical over 8 bases. TCRdb is silent on the J gene; assignment here came from matching the DNA to germline. This CDR3 is 18 amino acids long. The V gene's germline CDR1 is GEAIGNYY and CDR2 EKD. The CDR3 DNA reads TGTGCCTGTGGCACCAGGTCTGGGGGAACGTGGTACACCGATAAACTCATCTTT. It is translated as CACGTRSGGTWYTDKLIF.

Notes on this clone: The protein in TCRdb stems from a much larger clone and differs at residue 12 from this DNA's translation, likely a read error; here the protein is translated from the DNA. V is TRDV1 and J is TRDJ1, with D tentatively TRDD3 (5 bases). Trimming cost V 5 bases and J 1 base, with 35 bases left between them. Germline V gives CDR1 TSWWSYY, CDR2 QGS. The CDR3 covers 22 residues. As DNA, the CDR3 is TGTGCTCTTGGGAACCCCCGTAAAAGGGCGCCAGCTTGGGGACAGACCACCGATAAACTCATCTTT. This encodes CALGNPRKRAPAWGQTTDKLIF.

A note on this clone: The protein held in TCRdb is that of a much larger clone and does not match this DNA's translation at residue 13, likely because of a read error; the protein shown is translated from the DNA. This sample includes further DNA sequences coding for the same CDR3. V usage is TRDV2 and J usage is TRDJ1; 12 bases agree with TRDD3. The J gene was missing in TCRdb and was found by matching the end of the DNA to germline. With 2 bases clipped from V and 3 bases from J, the junction kept 12 bases outside the gene matches. The germline gives CDR1 GEAIGNYY, CDR2 EKD. The CDR3 has 18 residues. CDR3 sequence: CACDILLGDTPYADKLIF. CDR3 nucleotide sequence: TGTGCCTGTGACATCCTACTGGGGGATACCCCGTACGCCGATAAACTCATCTTT.

About this clone: It is likely a read error: a sequence one base away is far more abundant. This sample also contains other DNA sequences that code for the same CDR3. The chain combines TRDV2 with TRDJ3, with D maybe TRDD3 (5 bases). As TCRdb names no J gene, one was assigned here on the basis of a DNA match to germline. CDR3 size: 18 residues. Germline loops: CDR1 GEAIGNYY, CDR2 EKD. This chain's CDR3 is CACDTEGDHSWDTRQMFF. The CDR3 DNA sequence: TGTGCCTGCGACACCGAAGGGGACCACTCCTGGGACACCCGACAGATGTTTTTC.

As regards this clone: This likely reflects a read error, since a far larger clone is one base away. This same CDR3 is encoded by further DNA sequences in the sample. This chain uses TRDV2 with TRDJ2; tentative D call: TRDD3 (5 bases). The J gene, absent from TCRdb, was called here by matching the DNA to germline. Germline CDR1 is GEAIGNYY and CDR2 is EKD. This CDR3 has 20 residues. Trimming cost V 1 base and J 0 bases, with 23 bases left between them. The CDR3 protein is CACDTLGELRSDALTAQLFF. The CDR3 DNA reads as TGTGCCTGTGACACTCTGGGAGAACTCCGCTCGGACGCTTTGACAGCACAACTCTTCTTT.

The table lists this clone with many counts. V usage is TRDV1 and J usage is TRDJ1, with 11 bases fitting TRDD3. V trimming: 8 bases; J trimming: 1 base; junction bases outside the gene matches: 12. CDR1 and CDR2 (germline): TSWWSYY, QGS. CDR3 size: 17 residues. The CDR3 region is CALRPSYWGISTDKLIF. The CDR3 DNA sequence: TGTGCTCTTAGGCCTTCCTACTGGGGGATAAGCACCGATAAACTCATCTTT.

As regards this clone: TCRdb assigns this DNA the protein of a much larger clone, which departs from its translation at residue 4; this likely reflects a read error, and the protein shown comes from translating the DNA. The V gene is TRDV2, the J gene TRDJ1, with 10 bases aligning to TRDD3. The J gene, absent from TCRdb, was called here by matching the DNA to germline. V lost 5 bases, J lost 1 base, and 9 bases stayed unmatched. The V gene's germline CDR1 is GEAIGNYY and CDR2 EKD. The CDR3 loop spans 16 amino acids. CDR3 protein: CACVRTGGFFTDKLIF. Here the CDR3 DNA reads TGTGCCTGTGTCCGTACTGGGGGATTTTTCACCGATAAACTCATCTTT.

This clone came up a few times. Only one base separates this from a far larger clonotype, so it likely reflects a read error. The sample carries other DNA sequences with the same CDR3. The chain joins TRDV2 to TRDJ1; 12 bases are a match to TRDD3. The CDR3 loop spans 17 amino acids. From germline, CDR1 is GEAIGNYY and CDR2 EKD. The CDR3: CACDGILGDTHTDKLIF. DNA of the CDR3: TGCGCCTGTGACGGGATACTGGGGGATACCCACACCGATAAACTCATCTTT.

This clone was detected many times. With a far larger clone one base away, a read error is the likely cause. The sample contains more than one DNA sequence encoding this CDR3. The genes are TRDV2 and TRDJ1; 7 nucleotides line up with TRDD3. The junction had 17 bases not matched to a gene; V was cut back by 7 bases and J by 1 base. From germline, CDR1 is GEAIGNYY and CDR2 EKD. This CDR3 is built from 17 residues. CDR3 nucleotide sequence: TGTGCCTGCGACCGGATGGGGGGATCGCCGGGCACCGATAAACTCATCTTT. Its translation is CACDRMGGSPGTDKLIF.

As concerns this clone: This probably arose from a read error, given a far larger clone one base away. The same CDR3 is also encoded by other DNA sequences in this sample. The V and J genes are TRDV2 and TRDJ1; TRDD3 matches 13 bases. TCRdb carries no J gene annotation; the J gene was assigned here by matching the DNA with germline. CDR1 is GEAIGNYY, CDR2 EKD, per germline. The J segment lost 9 bases and the V segment lost 0 bases, leaving 12 bases of the junction unmatched. CDR3 length equals 17 residues. As DNA, the CDR3 is TGTGCCTGTGACACCGAGACTGGGGGATACGGGGGCTATGAACTCATCTTT. The encoded protein is CACDTETGGYGGYELIF.

The sample holds a few counts of this clone. The protein held in TCRdb is that of a much larger clone and does not match this DNA's translation at residue 11, likely because of a read error; the protein shown is translated from the DNA. The chain uses TRDV2 and TRDJ2; 11 bases align to TRDD3. TCRdb gives no J gene; it was assigned here by matching the DNA to germline. After removal of 1 base from V and 1 base from J, the junction contained 16 bases not matched to a gene. Germline CDR1 reads GEAIGNYY; CDR2 reads EKD. This CDR3 region has 21 residues. The CDR3 DNA follows: TGTGCCTGTGACACGTTAGGTGGGGGATACGTGGTTAACGATTTGACAGCACAACTCTTCTTT. Its translation is CACDTLGGGYVVNDLTAQLFF.